This T cell receptor (beta chain) was retrieved from a study of shared clonotypes between healthy human individuals. Assay: immunoSEQ multiplex PCR; the TCRdb copy retains only in-frame clones and omits some. The repertoire holds millions of clones, with 80% to 95% as singletons. Study results and caveats: Four donors had about 5.1% of their naive CD4 clonotypes in common.

Details on this clone: The antigen remains unidentified.

Germline-derived CDR1 and CDR2 are MNHNS and SASEGT. Trimming took 7 bases from V and 4 from J, leaving 17 bases between them. The CDR3 is 14 amino acids. This clonotype was obtained from a man between 18 and 29 years old in good health. Some clones in this sample may be carry-over from other donors' samples. The specimen sequenced was naive CD4+ T cells from PBMCs. The subset denotes: CD45RA+ positively selected. The chain joins TRBV6-1 to TRBJ2-7, with D maybe TRBD1 (6 bases). CDR3 sequence (DNA): TGTGCCAGCACCCTCTCAAGGGGGAAATACGAGCAGTACTTC. Its translation is CASTLSRGKYEQYF.